There are many counts of the clone carrying this TCR beta chain. Its matching antigen is unknown. Sequencing ends 3 residues short of the CDR3 end; the germline J gene provides the rest. The germline V gene has CDR1 MNHNS and CDR2 SASEGT. Trimming took 2 bases from V and 5 from J; bases not matched to a gene: 9. CDR3 size: 17 residues. This entry comes from a study of T cell clonality in common variable immunodeficiency. Method: immunoSEQ multiplex PCR; TCRdb's copy keeps in-frame clones and lacks some. The sample presents about 35,000 clones, none singletons. Regarding the study as a whole: Compared with controls, CVID subjects had fewer shared TCRbeta clones.

The rearrangement links TRBV6-1 to TRBJ2-7, with 13 bases identical to TRBD2. This clonotype was obtained from a person aged 18 to 75 in good health. Sequencing was performed on peripheral blood mononuclear cells. The CDR3 sequence is CASSERLTGLAGHEQYF. Partial CDR3 DNA: TGTGCCAGCAGTGAAAGGCTGACGGGACTAGCGGGACACGAG.